The next 14 T cell receptor beta chains were all read from a single sample in a study of blood T cell repertoires in COVID-19. Clones were read by immunoSEQ multiplex PCR, and TCRdb kept only the in-frame ones, dropping some. This table has 200,000 to 300,000 clones, approximately 83% appearing once. Sequenced input: PBMCs or T cells enriched from blood (not recorded which). The receptor source for this set is a woman aged 40 to 55 who had been exposed to COVID-19.

The V call is TRBV7-2, the J call TRBJ2-5; D unresolved. In germline, CDR1 is SGHTA, CDR2 FQGNSA. Trimming cost V 6 bases and J 1 base, with 12 bases left between them. The CDR3 sequence is 14 residues long. The CDR3 region is CASSRYGAQETQYF. The DNA of the CDR3 is TGTGCCAGCAGTCGCTACGGAGCCCAAGAGACCCAGTACTTC.

The rearrangement joins TRBV9 to TRBJ1-4, with unresolved D. The CDR3 spans 14 residues. CDR1 SGDLS and CDR2 YYNGEE come from the germline V gene. The V end was cut by 3 bases, the J end by 3 bases, with 9 bases between. The DNA for the CDR3 is TGTGCCAGCAGCGCCCCCCTCGCTAATGAAAAACTGTTTTTT. Its protein product is CASSAPLANEKLFF.

The rearrangement uses TRBV4-1 and TRBJ2-2; 10 bases are a match to TRBD2. V shed 2 bases, J shed 6 bases, and the junction held 12 bases outside the gene matches. CDR3 size: 18 residues. In germline, CDR1 is MGHRA, CDR2 YSYEKL. DNA for the CDR3: TGCGCCAGCAGCCAACTGGACCTGGGGCTAGCGGGGGCCGGGGAGCTGTTTTTT. Encoded protein: CASSQLDLGLAGAGELFF.

The rearrangement links TRBV6-5 to TRBJ2-3; D unclear. The CDR3 sequence is 13 residues long. V was shortened by 7 bases and J by 2 bases, with 10 bases between the two germline ends. CDR1 and CDR2 (germline): MNHEY, SVGAGI. The chain's CDR3 is CASKLIVTDTQYF. The CDR3 bases are TGTGCCAGCAAGTTAATAGTCACAGATACGCAGTATTTT.

A few counts support this clone. The chain links TRBV11-1 to TRBJ1-1; TRBD1 matches at 12 bases. CDR1 is SGHAT and CDR2 is FQDESV in the germline V gene (reference sequence). The CDR3 consists of 16 residues. Losses at the gene ends were 4 bases for V and 1 base for J; bases not matched to a gene: 4. The CDR3, as DNA: TGTGCCAGCAGCTCCCGGGACAGGGGGCAGAACACTGAAGCTTTCTTT. This codes for CASSSRDRGQNTEAFF.

The genes are TRBV18 and TRBJ2-5, with 8 bases that match TRBD1. The CDR3 is made up of 16 amino acids. The germline V gene encodes CDR1 KGHSH and CDR2 LQKENI. J lost 5 bases, V lost 0 bases, and 8 bases had no gene match. The CDR3 nucleotides are TGTGCCAGCTCACCACCGGGCAGGGGGCCGGTTGAGACCCAGTACTTC. Protein: CASSPPGRGPVETQYF.

The chain is built from TRBV7-8 and TRBJ2-7; TRBD2 matches 7 bases. CDR1 SGHVS and CDR2 FQNEAQ come from the germline V gene. This CDR3 has 12 amino acids. The V segment lost 1 base and the J segment 7 bases; nucleotides outside the gene matches: 1. Here the CDR3 DNA reads TGTGCCAGCAGCTTAGGGACTAGAGAGCAGTACTTC. This translates into CASSLGTREQYF.

The CDR3 loop reads CASSQTNTGELFF. The CDR3 DNA is TGTGCCAGCAGTCAAACGAACACCGGGGAGCTGTTTTTT. V and J are TRBV6-2 or TRBV6-3 and TRBJ2-2; D is undetermined. This CDR3 comprises 13 residues. Trimming stripped 5 bases from V and 0 bases from J, with 4 bases between. CDR1 and CDR2 from the germline V gene are MNHEY and SVGEGT.

The chain combines TRBV11-2 with TRBJ2-7; 9 bases line up with TRBD2. The J segment lost 2 bases and the V segment lost 4 bases, leaving 6 bases of the junction unmatched. The CDR3 is 15 amino acids. Germline V gene data show CDR1 as SGHAT and CDR2 as FQNNGV. In DNA form, the CDR3 reads TGTGCCAGCAGCTCCTACTCTAGCGGGGCCTACGAGCAGTACTTC. Translation: CASSSYSSGAYEQYF.

The rearrangement uses TRBV7-9 and TRBJ1-2; D might be TRBD1 (6 bases). The germline V gene encodes CDR1 SEHNR and CDR2 FQNEAQ (reference sequence). The CDR3 covers 13 residues. The V and J ends lost 1 base and 7 bases respectively, with 10 bases between them. CDR3 in amino acids: CASSLGDIPGYTF. The CDR3 DNA is TGTGCCAGCAGCTTAGGGGACATTCCTGGCTACACCTTC.

This clone came up once. This chain connects TRBV27 to TRBJ2-7; 7 bases map to TRBD1. The germline V gene encodes CDR1 MNHEY and CDR2 SMNVEV (reference sequence). CDR3 length equals 14 residues. Unmatched junction bases numbered 3, after V lost 1 base and J lost 3 bases. CDR3 nucleotides: TGTGCCAGCAGTTTATTGGACAGGCTCTACGAGCAGTACTTC. Encoded protein: CASSLLDRLYEQYF.

This sequence joins TRBV7-2 and TRBJ2-7, with D possibly matching TRBD2 (6 bases). Germline CDR1 reads SGHTA; CDR2 reads FQGNSA. The germline V and J ends were trimmed by 3 bases and 0 bases, with 15 bases remaining between them. The CDR3 runs 16 residues. CDR3 nucleotide sequence: TGTGCCAGCAGCTTTAGCTGGGACTTATACTCCTACGAGCAGTACTTC. It codes for CASSFSWDLYSYEQYF.

This chain joins TRBV2 and TRBJ2-1, with D uncertain. The CDR3 contains 16 residues. Germline CDR1 SNHLY, CDR2 FYNNEI. V dropped 3 bases and J dropped 0 bases, with 12 bases sitting between them. This CDR3 is CASSDLGESSYNEQFF. DNA of the CDR3: TGTGCCAGCAGTGATTTGGGCGAAAGCTCCTACAATGAGCAGTTCTTC.

This chain connects TRBV27 to TRBJ2-1; 7 bases map to TRBD1. Per the germline V gene, CDR1 is MNHEY and CDR2 is SMNVEV (reference sequence). CDR3 length equals 15 residues. J lost 4 bases, V lost 4 bases, and 7 bases had no gene match. The CDR3 loop is CASSSSGQHYNEQFF. CDR3 coding DNA: TGTGCCAGCAGTTCCTCGGGACAGCATTACAATGAGCAGTTCTTC.